A selection of T cell receptor beta chains follows, all from one sample in a study of CD8 T cells in Susac syndrome. TCRdb reprocessed the immunoSEQ multiplex PCR reads via MiXCR and lists one record per CDR3 protein. Counted here are around 69,000 distinct CDR3 sequences, about 94% occurring once; the ten biggest clones make up about 0.41%. Material for sequencing was CD8+ T cells from PBMCs. The receptors come from a human donor with Susac syndrome. Each CDR3 is given with its conserved first and last residue. Fields, in order: CDR3 protein, CDR3 DNA, J gene, D gene, V gene, clone size. D genes are given only for firm matches. Clone sizes are given selectively: once, few, many, or a class where the clone is expanded.

CASSQVLGQDYGYTF	TGTGCCAGCAGCCAAGTACTAGGACAGGACTATGGCTACACCTTC	TRBJ1-2	TRBD1	TRBV4-2	-
CASSSPGLAGDEQYF	TGTGCCAGCAGTTCCCCGGGACTAGCAGGGGACGAGCAGTACTTC	TRBJ2-7	TRBD2	TRBV28	-
CASSTNPDRIGGYTF	TGTGCCAGCAGTACCAACCCGGACAGAATAGGAGGCTACACCTTC	TRBJ1-2	-	TRBV12-3/TRBV12-4	-
CASSLDWDGNYGYTF	TGTGCCAGCAGCTTAGATTGGGACGGTAACTATGGCTACACCTTC	TRBJ1-2	-	TRBV7-9	-
CASGGDNEQFF	TGTGCCAGCGGAGGGGACAATGAGCAGTTCTTC	TRBJ2-1	-	TRBV12-3/TRBV12-4	-
CASSLAPRKAGANVLTF	TGTGCCAGCAGCTTAGCCCCCAGAAAAGCTGGGGCCAACGTCCTGACTTTC	TRBJ2-6	-	TRBV7-6	-
CASSQGQGGNDEQYF	TGTGCCAGCAGCCAGGGACAGGGTGGAAACGACGAGCAGTACTTC	TRBJ2-7	TRBD1	TRBV7-9	-
CASSFATETEAFF	TGTGCCAGCAGCTTCGCAACGGAAACTGAAGCTTTCTTT	TRBJ1-1	-	TRBV5-4	-
CASSLAGGSLSYEQYF	TGTGCCAGCAGTTTAGCAGGGGGCTCCCTCTCCTACGAGCAGTACTTC	TRBJ2-7	TRBD1	TRBV28	once
CASSPELAGMRSEQFF	TGTGCCAGCAGCCCGGAACTAGCGGGGATGAGGAGTGAGCAGTTCTTC	TRBJ2-1	TRBD2	TRBV7-2	-
CASGRGAATEAFF	TGTGCCAGCGGCCGGGGGGCGGCCACTGAAGCTTTCTTT	TRBJ1-1	-	TRBV6-5	-